Below, 13 T cell receptor beta chains from the same sample are listed, as sequenced in a study of T-cell reconstitution after alpha-beta-depleted transplantation in children. Unique molecular identifiers were built into the TCRbeta library. TCRdb analysed the PCR reads with MiXCR anew, one entry per CDR3 protein. There are around 600,000 distinct CDR3 sequences in the sample; roughly 15% occur only once, and under 1.2% lies in the top ten. Sequencing used PBMCs from the stem cell graft donor, obtained from the stem cell graft. The origin of the receptors is a human donor who donated a stem cell graft to a child with acute myeloid leukemia.

Here the CDR3 reads CASSLSFGSNYGYTF. The CDR3 DNA sequence: TGTGCCAGCAGTTTAAGCTTTGGTTCTAACTATGGCTACACCTTC. The rearrangement uses TRBV12-3 or TRBV12-4 and TRBJ1-2; no clear D. The germline V and J ends were trimmed by 2 bases and 0 bases, with 10 bases remaining between them. This CDR3 region has 15 residues.

V gene TRBV5-1 combines with J gene TRBJ2-5; TRBD2 agrees at 8 bases. This CDR3 region has 14 residues. V lost 9 bases and J lost 3; bases outside the gene matches: 10. The germline V gene encodes CDR1 SGHRS and CDR2 YFSETQ. DNA for the CDR3: TGCGCCACTGCGGGGGGCGCAGGGAAAGAGACCCAGTACTTC. It encodes CATAGGAGKETQYF.

This rearrangement joins TRBV12-3 or TRBV12-4 to TRBJ2-6; TRBD1 is a possible D gene (5 bases). CDR3 length equals 16 residues. Trimming stripped 4 bases from V and 0 bases from J, with 10 bases between. The CDR3 sequence is CASSSRQHSGANVLTF. CDR3 bases: TGTGCCAGCAGTTCGAGACAGCACTCTGGGGCCAACGTCCTGACTTTC.

This chain joins TRBV5-1 and TRBJ2-1; 8 bases line up with TRBD1. Germline V gives CDR1 SGHRS, CDR2 YFSETQ. V trimming: 3 bases; J trimming: 5 bases; junction bases outside the gene matches: 1. The CDR3 spans 13 residues. CDR3 in amino acids: CASSWGQDNEQFF. The CDR3 DNA reads TGCGCCAGCAGCTGGGGACAGGACAATGAGCAGTTCTTC. Using reference TRBV5-1 and TRBJ2-1 for the parts outside the CDR3, the full variable domain is KAGVTQTPRYLIKTRGQQVTLSCSPISGHRSVSWYQQTPGQGLQFLFEYFSETQRNKGNFPGRFSGRQFSNSRSEMNVSTLELGDSALYLCASSWGQDNEQFFGPGTRLTVL.

This clonotype was recorded a few times. V gene TRBV12-3 or TRBV12-4 combines with J gene TRBJ2-3; D is uncertain. Trimming stripped 5 bases from V and 4 bases from J, with 16 bases between. This CDR3 is 15 amino acids long. DNA for the CDR3: TGTGCCAGCAGTCCCTTGCAGAAACCGTCAGATACGCAGTATTTT. It is translated as CASSPLQKPSDTQYF.

This clonotype was recorded many times. The V call is TRBV20-1, the J call TRBJ1-3; TRBD1 is a possible D gene (5 bases). The CDR3 spans 15 residues. Trimming removed 0 bases at V and 0 bases at J, with 9 bases between. Germline V gene lookup returns CDR1 DFQATT and CDR2 SNEGSKA (reference sequence). CDR3 sequence: CSARDQGTSGNTIYF. CDR3 DNA sequence: TGCAGTGCTAGAGATCAAGGGACCTCTGGAAACACCATATATTTT.

This clonotype was counted many times. V gene TRBV20-1 combines with J gene TRBJ2-1; D is unresolved. The CDR3 totals 12 residues. V lost 0 bases, J lost 9 bases, and 9 bases lay in between. CDR1 is DFQATT and CDR2 is SNEGSKA in the germline V gene (reference sequence). The CDR3 nucleotides read TGCAGTGCTAGAGATGGTCCCGGTGAGCAGTTCTTC. Translated, it gives CSARDGPGEQFF.

V usage is TRBV27 and J usage is TRBJ2-2, with TRBD1 identical over 9 bases. Looked up from germline, CDR1 is MNHEY and CDR2 is SMNVEV (reference sequence). This CDR3 contains 19 residues. J was trimmed by 0 bases and V by 4 bases; bases with no gene match: 12. The CDR3 reads CASSYDGNRGHSNTGELFF. The CDR3 DNA follows: TGTGCCAGCAGTTACGATGGGAACAGGGGGCATTCGAACACCGGGGAGCTGTTTTTT.

CDR3 sequence (DNA): TGTGCCAGCAGCTTATATTTGAGAGCGGCTGTCAATTCACCCCTCCACTTT. Residues: CASSLYLRAAVNSPLHF. The rearrangement links TRBV11-2 to TRBJ1-6; D is undetermined. This CDR3 is built from 17 residues. Trimming stripped 2 bases from V and 7 bases from J, with 18 bases between. The germline CDR1 and CDR2 sequences are SGHAT and FQNNGV.

This chain links TRBV28 with TRBJ2-7; 8 bases are a match to TRBD1. With V trimmed by 4 bases and J by 9 bases, 11 bases remained unmatched. The germline V gene has CDR1 MDHEN and CDR2 SYDVKM. This CDR3 contains 14 residues. In DNA, the CDR3 is TGTGCCAGCAGTTCGTGGGACAGGTGGGCCGTGCAGTACGTC. Translated: CASSSWDRWAVQYV.

At least ten counts were recorded for this clonotype. The V and J genes are TRBV7-2 and TRBJ1-3, with D possibly TRBD1 on 5 matching bases. V lost 5 bases and J lost 0, with 11 bases in between. Germline V gene lookup returns CDR1 SGHTA and CDR2 FQGNSA. The CDR3 contains 15 residues. The CDR3 here is CASSPTASSGNTIYF. The CDR3 bases are TGTGCCAGCAGCCCGACAGCGAGCTCTGGAAACACCATATATTTT.

This clonotype was observed many times. V and J are TRBV20-1 and TRBJ2-1; possible D gene TRBD2, 6 bases. CDR1 is DFQATT and CDR2 is SNEGSKA in the germline V gene (reference sequence). This CDR3 has 14 amino acids. V lost 3 bases to trimming and J lost 6 bases, with 15 bases between them. DNA for the CDR3: TGCAGTGCTAGGCGTCCCCTCGGGGGCAATGAGCAGTTCTTC. Protein: CSARRPLGGNEQFF.

A note on this clonotype: The junction departs from the called germline gene at one end, perhaps through a read error. The V call is TRBV11-2, the J call TRBJ2-1, with 9 nucleotides matching TRBD1. CDR1 and CDR2 (germline): SGHAT, FQNNGV. This CDR3 is built from 15 residues. The DNA of the CDR3 is TGTGCCAGCAGCAAGACAGGGGGTTTGGCCAATGACCAGTTCTTC. The encoded protein is CASSKTGGLANDQFF.